The next 20 T cell receptor beta chains were all read from a single sample in a study of blood T cell repertoires in COVID-19. The table came from immunoSEQ multiplex PCR; TCRdb's copy has only in-frame clones and leaves some out. The data show 100,000 to 150,000 clones, more than 80% seen once. The specimen was peripheral blood. These TCRs come from a woman over 75 with COVID-19, enrolled during active disease.

The chain joins TRBV5-1 to TRBJ2-6; D is unclear. V shed 8 bases and J shed 2 bases, with 14 bases lying between them. CDR1 and CDR2 from the germline V gene are SGHRS and YFSETQ. This CDR3 spans 15 amino acids. The CDR3 DNA reads TGCGCCAGGGAGATGAGGCCTCCTGGGGCCAACGTCCTGACTTTC. Translation gives CAREMRPPGANVLTF.

Here the CDR3 DNA reads TGTGCCAGCAGCCAAGGTTCTGGACAGGGTGAGCAGTTCTTC. Protein sequence: CASSQGSGQGEQFF. The rearrangement uses TRBV3-1 (or the pseudogene TRBV3-2) and TRBJ2-1, with 8 bases identical to TRBD1. Germline V CDR1 and CDR2: LGHDT, YNNKEL (reference sequence). Trimming at V came to 1 base and at J to 9 bases, leaving 5 bases not matched to a gene. CDR3 length equals 14 residues.

The CDR3 DNA reads as TGTGCCAGCAGCAGCCAGACAGGGCGTAGCTATGGCTACACCTTC. It is translated as CASSSQTGRSYGYTF. V is TRBV7-9 and J is TRBJ1-2; 7 bases fit TRBD1. Looked up from germline, CDR1 is SEHNR and CDR2 is FQNEAQ (reference sequence). The CDR3 contains 15 residues. V lost 5 bases, J lost 4 bases, and 10 bases stayed unmatched.

V usage is TRBV28 and J usage is TRBJ1-2; no reliable D call. Germline CDR1 reads MDHEN; CDR2 reads SYDVKM. Trimming left V 3 bases short and J 6 bases short, with 14 bases between. CDR3 length: 14 amino acids. As DNA, the CDR3 is TGTGCCAGCAGTTTTGGAGGAGAGAACGATGGCTACACCTTC. Protein sequence: CASSFGGENDGYTF.

This clone was seen a few times. The chain employs TRBV27 and TRBJ2-1; perhaps TRBD1 as D (5 bases). Trimming shortened V by 6 bases and J by 3 bases, and 12 bases separated the two germline ends. There are 14 residues in the CDR3. Germline CDR1 and CDR2: MNHEY and SMNVEV (reference sequence). In DNA form, the CDR3 reads TGTGCCAGCAGCCTCCAGGGATTCTACAATGAGCAGTTCTTC. It yields the protein CASSLQGFYNEQFF.

The CDR3 loop is CASSLALKKTGTQYF. The CDR3 bases are TGTGCCAGCAGCTTGGCCCTAAAGAAGACAGGGACCCAGTACTTC. The chain is built from TRBV5-6 and TRBJ2-5; D is possibly TRBD1 (6 bases). The CDR3 covers 15 residues. V lost 0 bases, J lost 7 bases, and 16 bases lay in between. CDR1 is SGHDT, CDR2 YYEEEE, per germline.

The V gene is TRBV5-4, the J gene TRBJ1-4; D is uncertain. There are 14 residues in the CDR3. V lost 4 bases and J 7 bases, leaving 14 bases between the germline ends. Germline values: CDR1 SGHNT, CDR2 YYREEE (reference sequence). In nucleotides, the CDR3 is TGTGCCAGCAGCACCGGAGGCACGGGTGAAAAACTGTTTTTT. Amino acid sequence: CASSTGGTGEKLFF.

The J gene is TRBJ1-3, the V gene TRBV3-1 (or the pseudogene TRBV3-2); D remains unclear. This CDR3 has 17 residues. The germline V gene encodes CDR1 LGHDT and CDR2 YNNKEL (reference sequence). With 7 bases removed from V and 0 bases from J, the gap between germline ends came to 19 bases. Here the CDR3 DNA reads TGTGCCAGCACCAAAAATTGGGCAGGCAACTCTGGAAACACCATATATTTT. Its translation is CASTKNWAGNSGNTIYF.

This sequence joins TRBV28 and TRBJ1-2, with TRBD1 as a possible D gene (6 bases). The CDR3 contains 16 residues. V gave up 6 bases and J gave up 0 bases, with 17 bases separating them. The V gene's germline CDR1 is MDHEN and CDR2 SYDVKM. The CDR3, as DNA: TGTGCCAGCAGACTATCAGGCAGGGGTACTAACTATGGCTACACCTTC. It specifies CASRLSGRGTNYGYTF.

The chain is built from TRBV6-2 or TRBV6-3 and TRBJ2-5, with TRBD2 matching over 7 bases. The CDR3 is made up of 17 amino acids. The V gene's germline CDR1 is MNHEY and CDR2 SVGEGT. Trimming cost V 0 bases and J 2 bases; bases outside gene matches: 9. DNA for the CDR3: TGTGCCAGCAGTTACTCGATAACGGGAGGCCCTCAAGAGACCCAGTACTTC. Protein product: CASSYSITGGPQETQYF.

The chain couples TRBV19 to TRBJ1-5; TRBD1 agrees at 9 bases. V lost 8 bases to trimming and J lost 0 bases; unmatched junction nucleotides: 5. CDR3 length: 15 residues. Germline CDR1 is LNHDA and CDR2 is SQIVND (reference sequence). The CDR3 here is CASRTGETSNQPQHF. The CDR3 DNA sequence: TGTGCCAGTCGGACAGGGGAAACTAGCAATCAGCCCCAGCATTTT. Full variable domain (outside the CDR3, taken from reference TRBV19 and TRBJ1-5): DGGITQSPKYLFRKEGQNVTLSCEQNLNHDAMYWYRQDPGQGLRLIYYSQIVNDFQKGDIAEGYSVSREKKESFPLTVTSAQKNPTAFYLCASRTGETSNQPQHFGDGTRLSIL.

V usage is TRBV13 and J usage is TRBJ2-1; 11 bases fit TRBD2. V trimming: 7 bases; J trimming: 9 bases; junction bases outside the gene matches: 11. The CDR3 has 15 amino acids. The germline CDR1 and CDR2 sequences are PRHDT and FYEKMQ (reference sequence). The CDR3 DNA reads TGTGCCAGCATCCGAGCCGGGACTAGCGGCGGTGAGCAGTTCTTC. As protein: CASIRAGTSGGEQFF.

This chain links TRBV5-6 with TRBJ1-1; D gene ambiguous. CDR1 and CDR2 from the germline V gene are SGHDT and YYEEEE. Deletions cut 0 bases from V and 5 bases from J, with 11 bases between. This CDR3 is 14 amino acids long. CDR3 region: CASSLVAAGTEAFF. The CDR3 DNA reads TGTGCCAGCAGCTTGGTAGCCGCGGGTACTGAAGCTTTCTTT.

The chain uses TRBV29-1 and TRBJ1-1; D might be TRBD1 (6 bases). CDR1 is SQVTM, CDR2 ANQGSEA, per germline. Between the trimmed V and J ends, which lost 1 base and 4 bases, there was a span of 10 bases. This CDR3 is built from 13 residues. The CDR3 bases are TGCAGCGTTGAAGGCGGGGGCGCCACTGAAGCTTTCTTT. Its translation: CSVEGGGATEAFF. Complete variable domain (other parts from reference TRBV29-1 and TRBJ1-1): SAVISQKPSRDICQRGTSLTIQCQVDSQVTMMFWYRQQPGQSLTLIATANQGSEATYESGFVIDKFPISRPNLTFSTLTVSNMSPEDSSIYLCSVEGGGATEAFFGQGTRLTVV.

J is TRBJ1-5 and V is TRBV19; 7 bases are shared with TRBD1. The CDR3 has 15 residues. Germline V gene lookup returns CDR1 LNHDA and CDR2 SQIVND (reference sequence). The V segment lost 8 bases and the J segment 3 bases; nucleotides outside the gene matches: 10. The CDR3 nucleotides are TGTGCCAGTCTTCAGGGGGGAGGCCTCAATCAGCCCCAGCATTTT. This translates into CASLQGGGLNQPQHF.

The V and J genes are TRBV9 and TRBJ2-5, with TRBD2 as a possible D gene (5 bases). The CDR3 consists of 12 residues. Germline CDR1 and CDR2: SGDLS and YYNGEE. Trimming took off 3 bases at V and 5 bases at J, with 8 bases between the two ends. CDR3: CASSERGETQYF. CDR3 DNA: TGTGCCAGCAGCGAACGCGGGGAGACCCAGTACTTC.

V usage is TRBV7-8 and J usage is TRBJ2-6, with 9 positions matching TRBD1. This CDR3 has 18 amino acids. Germline V gene sequence: CDR1 SGHVS, CDR2 FQNEAQ. V shed 2 bases, J shed 1 base, and the junction held 6 bases outside the gene matches. CDR3 amino acids: CASSLKGTGTSGANVLTF. The CDR3 DNA is TGTGCCAGCAGCTTAAAAGGGACAGGGACGTCTGGGGCCAACGTCCTGACTTTC.

The J gene is TRBJ2-5, the V gene TRBV24-1; D is unclear. This CDR3 region has 13 residues. CDR1 and CDR2 (germline): KGHDR, SFDVKD. V was shortened by 4 bases and J by 7 bases, with 12 bases between the two germline ends. The CDR3 region has the DNA TGTGCCACCAGTGACTACCCTCTGAGGACCCAGTACTTC. Translating it yields CATSDYPLRTQYF.

Only one count was recorded for this clone. The V gene is TRBV7-9, the J gene TRBJ2-3; the match to TRBD1 covers 8 bases. Germline loops: CDR1 SEHNR, CDR2 FQNEAQ (reference sequence). CDR3 size: 15 residues. V lost 4 bases to trimming and J lost 6 bases; unmatched junction nucleotides: 9. The chain's CDR3 is CASSSGGGMLDTQYF. CDR3 DNA: TGTGCCAGCAGCTCAGGGGGCGGGATGTTGGATACGCAGTATTTT.

The chain combines TRBV4-1 with TRBJ1-2; D is unresolved. Germline V gene lookup returns CDR1 MGHRA and CDR2 YSYEKL. CDR3 length: 15 amino acids. Trimming stripped 1 base from V and 8 bases from J, with 17 bases between. CDR3: CASSQGHSSLGGYTF. The CDR3 DNA follows: TGCGCCAGCAGCCAAGGGCACAGTTCCTTGGGCGGCTACACCTTC.